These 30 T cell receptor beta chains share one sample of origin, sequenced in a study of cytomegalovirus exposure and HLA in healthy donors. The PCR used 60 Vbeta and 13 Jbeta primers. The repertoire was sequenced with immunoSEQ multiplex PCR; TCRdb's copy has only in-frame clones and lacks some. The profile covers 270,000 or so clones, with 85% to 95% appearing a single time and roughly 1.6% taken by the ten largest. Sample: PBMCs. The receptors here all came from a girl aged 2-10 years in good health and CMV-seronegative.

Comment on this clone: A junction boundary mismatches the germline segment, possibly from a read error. CDR3 protein: CSSTVLGASDQPQHF. DNA for the CDR3: TGTTCCAGCACCGTTTTGGGGGCGAGCGATCAGCCCCAGCATTTT. The V call is TRBV7-9, the J call TRBJ1-5, with TRBD1 as a possible D gene (6 bases). There are 15 residues in the CDR3. CDR1 is SEHNR, CDR2 FQNEAQ, per germline (reference sequence).

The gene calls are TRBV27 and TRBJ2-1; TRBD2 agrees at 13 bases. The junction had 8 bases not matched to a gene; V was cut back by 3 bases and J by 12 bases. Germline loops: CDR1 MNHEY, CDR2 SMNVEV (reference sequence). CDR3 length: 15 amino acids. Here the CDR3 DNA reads TGTGCCAGCAGTTTCGGGACTAGCGGGACCATGGGGCAGTTCTTC. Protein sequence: CASSFGTSGTMGQFF.

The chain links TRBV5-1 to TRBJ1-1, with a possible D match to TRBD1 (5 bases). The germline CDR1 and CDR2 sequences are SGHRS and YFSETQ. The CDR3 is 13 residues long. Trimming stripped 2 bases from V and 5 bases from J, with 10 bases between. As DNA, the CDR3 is TGCGCCAGCAGCTTTCAGGGTGCTACTGAAGCTTTCTTT. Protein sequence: CASSFQGATEAFF.

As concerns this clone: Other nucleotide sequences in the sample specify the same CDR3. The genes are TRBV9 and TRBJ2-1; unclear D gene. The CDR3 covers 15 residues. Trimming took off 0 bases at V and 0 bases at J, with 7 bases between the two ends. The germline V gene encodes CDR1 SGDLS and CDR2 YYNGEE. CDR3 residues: CASSVVGSSYNEQFF. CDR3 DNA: TGTGCCAGCAGCGTAGTTGGTAGCTCCTACAATGAGCAGTTCTTC.

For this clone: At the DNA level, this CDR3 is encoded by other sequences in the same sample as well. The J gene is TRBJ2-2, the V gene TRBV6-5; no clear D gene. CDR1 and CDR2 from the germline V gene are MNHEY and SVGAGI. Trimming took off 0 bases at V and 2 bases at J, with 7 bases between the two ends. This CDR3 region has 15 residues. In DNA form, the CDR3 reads TGTGCCAGCAGTTACTCGACGGGTAACACCGGGGAGCTGTTTTTT. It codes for CASSYSTGNTGELFF.

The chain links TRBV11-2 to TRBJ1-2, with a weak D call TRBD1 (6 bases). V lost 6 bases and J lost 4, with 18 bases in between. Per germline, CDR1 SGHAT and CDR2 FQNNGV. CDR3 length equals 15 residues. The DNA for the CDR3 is TGTGCCAGCAGTAAGAGGGGGGGGAGAGGCTATGGCTACACCTTC. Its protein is CASSKRGGRGYGYTF.

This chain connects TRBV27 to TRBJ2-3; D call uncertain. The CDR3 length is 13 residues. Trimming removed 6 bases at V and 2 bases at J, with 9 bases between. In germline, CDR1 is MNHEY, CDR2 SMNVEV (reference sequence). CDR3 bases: TGTGCCAGCAGACGCGGTTACACAGATACGCAGTATTTT. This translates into CASRRGYTDTQYF.

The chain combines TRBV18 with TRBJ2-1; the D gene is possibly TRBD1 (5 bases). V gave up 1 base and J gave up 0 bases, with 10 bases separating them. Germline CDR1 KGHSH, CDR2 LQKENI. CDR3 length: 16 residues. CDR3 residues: CASSPLMTVSYNEQFF. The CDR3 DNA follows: TGTGCCAGCTCACCACTGATGACAGTCTCCTACAATGAGCAGTTCTTC. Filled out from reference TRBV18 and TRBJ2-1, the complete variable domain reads NAGVMQNPRHLVRRRGQEARLRCSPMKGHSHVYWYRQLPEEGLKFMVYLQKENIIDESGMPKERFSAEFPKEGPSILRIQQVVRGDSAAYFCASSPLMTVSYNEQFFGPGTRLTVL.

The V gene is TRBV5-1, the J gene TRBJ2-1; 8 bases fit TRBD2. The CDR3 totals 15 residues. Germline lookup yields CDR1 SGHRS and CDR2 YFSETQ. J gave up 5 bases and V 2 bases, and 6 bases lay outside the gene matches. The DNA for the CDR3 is TGCGCCAGCAGCTTCTATAGCGGGAATAACAATGAGCAGTTCTTC. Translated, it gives CASSFYSGNNNEQFF. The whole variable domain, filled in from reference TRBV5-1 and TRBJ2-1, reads KAGVTQTPRYLIKTRGQQVTLSCSPISGHRSVSWYQQTPGQGLQFLFEYFSETQRNKGNFPGRFSGRQFSNSRSEMNVSTLELGDSALYLCASSFYSGNNNEQFFGPGTRLTVL.

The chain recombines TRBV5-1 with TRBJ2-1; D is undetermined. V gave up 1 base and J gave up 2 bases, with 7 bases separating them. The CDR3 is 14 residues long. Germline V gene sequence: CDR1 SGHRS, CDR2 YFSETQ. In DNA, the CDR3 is TGCGCCAGCAGCTTGCGTGACACCTACAATGAGCAGTTCTTC. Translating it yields CASSLRDTYNEQFF.

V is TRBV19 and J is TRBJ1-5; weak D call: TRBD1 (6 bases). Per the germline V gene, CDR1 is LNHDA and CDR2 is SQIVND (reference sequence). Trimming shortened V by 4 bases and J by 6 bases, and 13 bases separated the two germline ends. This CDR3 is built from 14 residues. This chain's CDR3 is CASSKTGPFQPQHF. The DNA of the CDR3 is TGTGCCAGTAGTAAGACAGGACCATTTCAGCCCCAGCATTTT.

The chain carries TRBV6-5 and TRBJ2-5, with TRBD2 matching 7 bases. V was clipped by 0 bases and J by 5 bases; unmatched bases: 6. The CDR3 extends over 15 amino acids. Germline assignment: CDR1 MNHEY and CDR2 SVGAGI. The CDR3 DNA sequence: TGTGCCAGCAGTTACTCGACTAGCCTCCCGGAGACCCAGTACTTC. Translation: CASSYSTSLPETQYF.

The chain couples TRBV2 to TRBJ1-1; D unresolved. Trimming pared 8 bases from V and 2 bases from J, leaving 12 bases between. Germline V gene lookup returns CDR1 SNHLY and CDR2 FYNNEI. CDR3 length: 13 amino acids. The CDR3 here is CASRGGRNTEAFF. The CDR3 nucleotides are TGTGCCAGCCGAGGTGGTCGTAACACTGAAGCTTTCTTT.

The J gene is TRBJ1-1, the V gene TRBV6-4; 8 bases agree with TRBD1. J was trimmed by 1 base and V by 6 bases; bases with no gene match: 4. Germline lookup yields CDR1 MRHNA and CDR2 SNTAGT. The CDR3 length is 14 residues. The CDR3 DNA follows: TGTGCCAGCAGACCGGACAGGGCGAACACTGAAGCTTTCTTT. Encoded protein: CASRPDRANTEAFF.

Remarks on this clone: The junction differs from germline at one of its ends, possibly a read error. The CDR3 protein is CSSSLYGGTGNEQFF. The CDR3 DNA sequence: TGTTCCAGCAGCTTATACGGCGGGACGGGCAATGAGCAGTTCTTC. The V and J genes are TRBV7-9 and TRBJ2-1, with D tentatively TRBD2 (6 bases). The CDR3 totals 15 residues. Per germline, CDR1 SEHNR and CDR2 FQNEAQ (reference sequence). Filled out from reference TRBV7-9 and TRBJ2-1, the complete variable domain reads DTGVSQNPRHKITKRGQNVTFRCDPISEHNRLYWYRQTLGQGPEFLTYFQNEAQLEKSRLLSDRFSAERPKGSFSTLEIQRTEQGDSAMYLCSSSLYGGTGNEQFFGPGTRLTVL.

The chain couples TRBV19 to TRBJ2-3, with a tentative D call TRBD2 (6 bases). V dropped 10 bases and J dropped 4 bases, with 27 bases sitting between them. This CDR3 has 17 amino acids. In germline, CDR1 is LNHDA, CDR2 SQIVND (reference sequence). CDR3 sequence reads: CANTRARPGVVADTQYF. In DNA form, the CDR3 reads TGTGCCAACACAAGGGCCAGACCGGGGGTCGTCGCAGATACGCAGTATTTT. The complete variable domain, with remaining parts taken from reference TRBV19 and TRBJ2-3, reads DGGITQSPKYLFRKEGQNVTLSCEQNLNHDAMYWYRQDPGQGLRLIYYSQIVNDFQKGDIAEGYSVSREKKESFPLTVTSAQKNPTAFYLCANTRARPGVVADTQYFGPGTRLTVL.

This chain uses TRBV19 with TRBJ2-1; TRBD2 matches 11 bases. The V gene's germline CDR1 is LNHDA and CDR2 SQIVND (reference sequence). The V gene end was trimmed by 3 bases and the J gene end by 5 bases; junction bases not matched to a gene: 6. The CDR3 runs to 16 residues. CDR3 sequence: CASSIHTSGGNNEQFF. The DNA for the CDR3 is TGTGCCAGTAGTATCCACACTAGCGGGGGTAACAATGAGCAGTTCTTC.

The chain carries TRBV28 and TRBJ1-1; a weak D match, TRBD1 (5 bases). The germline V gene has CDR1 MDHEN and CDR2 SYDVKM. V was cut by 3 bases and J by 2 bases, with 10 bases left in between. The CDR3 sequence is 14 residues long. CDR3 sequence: CASSLGQGNTEAFF. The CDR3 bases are TGTGCCAGCAGTTTGGGCCAGGGAAACACTGAAGCTTTCTTT.

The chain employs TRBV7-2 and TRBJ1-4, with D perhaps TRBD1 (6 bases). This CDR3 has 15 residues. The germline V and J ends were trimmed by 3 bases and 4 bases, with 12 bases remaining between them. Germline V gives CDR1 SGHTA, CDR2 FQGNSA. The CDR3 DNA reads TGTGCCAGCAGCTTGGGGGGGCACGGTAATGAAAAACTGTTTTTT. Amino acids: CASSLGGHGNEKLFF.

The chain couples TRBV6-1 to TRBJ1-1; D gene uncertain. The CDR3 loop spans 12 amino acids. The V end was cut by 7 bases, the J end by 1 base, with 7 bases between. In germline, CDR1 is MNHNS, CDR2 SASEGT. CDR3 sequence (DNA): TGTGCCAGCACTTCTTGGAACACTGAAGCTTTCTTT. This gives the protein CASTSWNTEAFF.

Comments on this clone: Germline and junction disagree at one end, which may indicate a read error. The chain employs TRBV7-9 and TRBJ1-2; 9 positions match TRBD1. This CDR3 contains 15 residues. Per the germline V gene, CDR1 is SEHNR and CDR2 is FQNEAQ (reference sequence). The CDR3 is CSSSLADRGSYGYTF. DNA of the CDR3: TGTTCCAGCAGCCTCGCCGACAGGGGGTCCTATGGCTACACCTTC.

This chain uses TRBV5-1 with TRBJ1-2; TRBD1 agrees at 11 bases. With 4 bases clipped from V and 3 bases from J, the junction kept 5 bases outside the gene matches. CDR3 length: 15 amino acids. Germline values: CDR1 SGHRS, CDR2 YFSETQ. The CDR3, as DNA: TGCGCCAGCAGCGCGTTGGGACAGGGGGACTATGGCTACACCTTC. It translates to CASSALGQGDYGYTF.

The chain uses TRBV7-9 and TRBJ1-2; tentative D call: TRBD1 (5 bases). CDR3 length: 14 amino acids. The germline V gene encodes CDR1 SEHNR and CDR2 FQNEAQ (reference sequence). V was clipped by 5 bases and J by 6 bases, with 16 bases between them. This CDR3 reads CASSAAQGAHGYTF. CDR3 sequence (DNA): TGTGCCAGCAGCGCGGCCCAGGGTGCCCATGGCTACACCTTC.

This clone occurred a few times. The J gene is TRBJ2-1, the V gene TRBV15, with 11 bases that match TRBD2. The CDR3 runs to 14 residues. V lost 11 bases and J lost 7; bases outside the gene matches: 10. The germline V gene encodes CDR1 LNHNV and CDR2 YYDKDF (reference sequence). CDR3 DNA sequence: TGTGCCTCGAGGCCGGGACTAGCGGTAAATGAGCAGTTCTTC. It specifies CASRPGLAVNEQFF.

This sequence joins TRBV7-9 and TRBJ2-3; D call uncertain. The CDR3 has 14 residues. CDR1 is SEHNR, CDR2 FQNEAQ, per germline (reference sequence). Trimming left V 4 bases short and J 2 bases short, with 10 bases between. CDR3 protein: CASSSQQYTDTQYF. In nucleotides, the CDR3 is TGTGCCAGCAGCTCGCAACAGTACACAGATACGCAGTATTTT. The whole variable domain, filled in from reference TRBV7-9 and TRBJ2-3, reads DTGVSQNPRHKITKRGQNVTFRCDPISEHNRLYWYRQTLGQGPEFLTYFQNEAQLEKSRLLSDRFSAERPKGSFSTLEIQRTEQGDSAMYLCASSSQQYTDTQYFGPGTRLTVL.

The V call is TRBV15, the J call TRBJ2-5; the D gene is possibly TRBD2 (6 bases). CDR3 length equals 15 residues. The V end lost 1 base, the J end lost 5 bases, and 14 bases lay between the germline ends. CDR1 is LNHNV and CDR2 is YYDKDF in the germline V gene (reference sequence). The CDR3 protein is CATSRVSSEGETQYF. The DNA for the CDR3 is TGTGCCACCAGCAGAGTTAGCTCGGAGGGTGAGACCCAGTACTTC.

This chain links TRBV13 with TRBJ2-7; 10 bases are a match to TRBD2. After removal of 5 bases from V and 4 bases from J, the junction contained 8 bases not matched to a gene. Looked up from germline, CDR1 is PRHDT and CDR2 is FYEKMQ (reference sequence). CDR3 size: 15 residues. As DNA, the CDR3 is TGTGCCAGCAGCCCTCGGACTAGCGGAAAGTACGAGCAGTACTTC. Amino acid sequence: CASSPRTSGKYEQYF.

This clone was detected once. The CDR3 DNA reads TGTGCCAGCAGTGACGGGAAAGGAAACACCATATATTTT. It encodes CASSDGKGNTIYF. V is TRBV6-1 and J is TRBJ1-3, with D unclear. Germline V gene lookup returns CDR1 MNHNS and CDR2 SASEGT. Trimming removed 3 bases at V and 4 bases at J, with 7 bases between. The CDR3 runs 13 residues.

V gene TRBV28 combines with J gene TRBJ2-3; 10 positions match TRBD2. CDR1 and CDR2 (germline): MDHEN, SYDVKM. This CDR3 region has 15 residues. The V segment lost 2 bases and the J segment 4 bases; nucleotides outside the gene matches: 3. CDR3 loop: CASSLGAGGPDTQYF. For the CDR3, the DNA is TGTGCCAGCAGTTTAGGAGCGGGGGGGCCAGATACGCAGTATTTT.

The DNA of the CDR3 is TGCGCCAGCAGCTTGGGAGGTAGCGGGGGGGTTCAAGAGACCCAGTACTTC. This translates into CASSLGGSGGVQETQYF. The rearrangement links TRBV5-1 to TRBJ2-5; 11 positions agree with TRBD2. Germline V CDR1 and CDR2: SGHRS, YFSETQ. The CDR3 length is 17 residues. Germline trimming cut 0 bases from V and 2 bases from J; bases unmatched to any gene: 6.